The clone carrying this T cell receptor beta chain was detected a few times. The germline gives CDR1 SGHAT, CDR2 FQNNGV. Trimming took 5 bases from V and 8 from J; bases not matched to a gene: 14. The CDR3 is 15 residues long. The data stem from a study of blood T cell repertoires in COVID-19. In the authors' workflow: Reference gene primer amplification gave estimated nucleated cell counts. Profiled with immunoSEQ multiplex PCR; TCRdb holds only in-frame clones, not every one. The DNA was the basis for D and trimming; V, J and clone size are from that table. Seen here are about 94,000 clones, around 74% observed once, and the top ten hold less than 5%.

The clonotype was recovered from a man between 65 and 85 years old with COVID-19, enrolled during active disease. The chain has TRBV11-2 and TRBJ1-2, with 7 nucleotides matching TRBD1. Source material: peripheral blood. The CDR3 DNA is TGTGCCAGCAGCCCTCGGCGCAGGGGGAATCGAGGCTACACCTTC. Its protein is CASSPRRRGNRGYTF. The full variable domain, its missing parts supplied by reference TRBV11-2 and TRBJ1-2, is EAGVAQSPRYKIIEKRQSVAFWCNPISGHATLYWYQQILGQGPKLLIQFQNNGVVDDSQLPKDRFSAERLKGVDSTLKIQPAKLEDSAVYLCASSPRRRGNRGYTFGSGTRLTVV.